This TCR beta chain derives from a study of cytomegalovirus exposure and HLA in healthy donors. The V gene's germline CDR1 is MDHEN and CDR2 SYDVKM. Trimming stripped 1 base from V and 6 bases from J, with 3 bases between. This CDR3 is built from 11 residues. In regard to this clone: The antigen remains undetermined.

This table comes from immunoSEQ multiplex PCR, and its TCRdb copy is limited to in-frame clones, with some not included. The data contain about 130,000 clones, around 94% of them singletons. Study-level results: Rare sequences made up most TCRs, while some public TCRs were found in many donors. High specificity and sensitivity for cytomegalovirus status were reported for the classifier. The study flagged about 150 TCR beta chains as cytomegalovirus-associated.

The sequencing sample was made of PBMCs. This chain joins TRBV28 and TRBJ1-1; no definite D call. The receptor comes from a woman in her late teens or twenties in good health and CMV-seronegative. CDR3 nucleotides: TGTGCCAGCAGTTTATCGGCTGAAGCTTTCTTT. Residues: CASSLSAEAFF.